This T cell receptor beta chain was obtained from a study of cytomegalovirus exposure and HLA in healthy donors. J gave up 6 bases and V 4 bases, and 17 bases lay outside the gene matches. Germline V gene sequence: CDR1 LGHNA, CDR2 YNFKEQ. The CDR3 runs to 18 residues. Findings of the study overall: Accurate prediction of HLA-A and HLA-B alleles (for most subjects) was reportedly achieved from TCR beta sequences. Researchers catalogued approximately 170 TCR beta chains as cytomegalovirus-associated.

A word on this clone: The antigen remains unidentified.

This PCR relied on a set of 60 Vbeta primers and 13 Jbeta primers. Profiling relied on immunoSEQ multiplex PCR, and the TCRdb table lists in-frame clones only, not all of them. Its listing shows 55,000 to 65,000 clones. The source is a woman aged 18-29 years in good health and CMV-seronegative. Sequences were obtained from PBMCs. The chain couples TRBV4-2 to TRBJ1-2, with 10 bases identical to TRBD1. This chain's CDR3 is CASSLGTGAPSQGNGYTF. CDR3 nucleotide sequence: TGTGCCAGCAGCCTCGGGACAGGGGCGCCCTCTCAAGGGAATGGCTACACCTTC.